This T cell receptor (beta chain) was documented in a study of cytomegalovirus exposure and HLA in healthy donors. PCR employed 60 Vbeta and 13 Jbeta primers. Assay: immunoSEQ multiplex PCR; the TCRdb copy retains only in-frame clones and omits some. The sample carries roughly 150,000 clones, roughly four fifths recorded once. Sample: PBMCs. The receptor comes from a man aged 25-45 years in good health and CMV-seronegative.

The CDR3 reads CASRRLGLSYEQYF. CDR3 DNA: TGTGCCAGCCGGCGTTTGGGACTGAGCTACGAGCAGTACTTC. J is TRBJ2-7 and V is TRBV2; D possibly corresponds to TRBD2 (6 bases). Germline V gene sequence: CDR1 SNHLY, CDR2 FYNNEI. The CDR3 covers 14 residues. Trimming cost V 8 bases and J 3 bases, with 17 bases left between them. The full variable domain, in which reference TRBV2 and TRBJ2-7 provide the parts outside the CDR3, is EPEVTQTPSHQVTQMGQEVILRCVPISNHLYFYWYRQILGQKVEFLVSFYNNEISEKSEIFDDQFSVERPDGSNFTLKIRSTKLEDSAMYFCASRRLGLSYEQYFGPGTRLTVT.